The T cell receptor beta chain described here comes from a study of T cell clonality in common variable immunodeficiency. General observations from the study: Links between repertoire features and CVID complications were heterogeneity-limited. Reportedly, TCR beta sequences from common variable immunodeficiency showed fewer deletions and N-nucleotide insertions.

Patients had low serum IgG, IgA and/or IgM and specific antibody deficiency. No CVID subject was ill or on immunomodulatory drugs when sampled. This clone was recorded at least ten times. The antigen is unknown. The missing CDR3 end, 3 residues past where the read stops, is filled in from the germline J gene. Equal genomic DNA amounts from CVID and control samples were sequenced. TCRdb keeps only in-frame clones here, not all; method: immunoSEQ multiplex PCR. The sample is made up of roughly 42,000 clones, none counted only once. Germline V gene lookup returns CDR1 SGHTA and CDR2 FQGNSA. This CDR3 region has 14 residues. V was shortened by 5 bases and J by 4 bases, with 14 bases between the two germline ends.

What was sequenced was peripheral blood mononuclear cells. This chain connects TRBV7-2 to TRBJ1-2; no firm D call. This TCR derives from a human donor with common variable immunodeficiency. This chain's CDR3 is CASSPQEGSYGYTF. Incomplete CDR3 DNA: TGTGCCAGCAGCCCCCAGGAGGGTAGCTATGGC.